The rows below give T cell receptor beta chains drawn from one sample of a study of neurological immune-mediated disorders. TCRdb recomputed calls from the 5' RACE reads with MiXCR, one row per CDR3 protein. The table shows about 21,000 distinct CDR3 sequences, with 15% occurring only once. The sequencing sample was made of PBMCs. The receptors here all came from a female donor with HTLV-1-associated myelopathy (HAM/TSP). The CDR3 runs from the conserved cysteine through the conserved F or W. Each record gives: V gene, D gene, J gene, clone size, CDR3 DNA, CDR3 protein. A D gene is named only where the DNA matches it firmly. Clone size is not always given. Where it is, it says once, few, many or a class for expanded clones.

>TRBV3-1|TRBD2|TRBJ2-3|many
TGTGCCAGCAGCCGCGGCGGGGGGTTTGGATTGAAGGCAGATACGCAGTATTTT
CASSRGGGFGLKADTQYF
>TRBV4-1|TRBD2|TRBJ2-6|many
TGCGCCAGCAGCCCCCTACCATGGGTAGCGGGGGTCTCTGGGGCCAACGTCCTGACTTTC
CASSPLPWVAGVSGANVLTF
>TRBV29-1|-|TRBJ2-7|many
TGCAGCGTTGAATTGGACAGATCCTACGAGCAGTACTTC
CSVELDRSYEQYF
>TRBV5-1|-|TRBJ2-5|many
TGCGCCAGCAGCTTGGGGATCCAGGAGACCCAGTACTTC
CASSLGIQETQYF
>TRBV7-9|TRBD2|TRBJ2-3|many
TGTGCCAGCAGCTTAGGGGCTAGCGGGATTGGTGATACGCAGTATTTT
CASSLGASGIGDTQYF
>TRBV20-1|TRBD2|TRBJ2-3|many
TGCAGTGCTATCCGGACTAGCGGAAGCACAGATACGCAGTATTTT
CSAIRTSGSTDTQYF
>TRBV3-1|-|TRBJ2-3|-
TGTGCCAGCAGCCTGGGGAGGGGGGGCACAGATACGCAGTATTTT
CASSLGRGGTDTQYF
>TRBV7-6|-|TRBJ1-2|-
TGTGCCAGCAGAACCGGGAGGAACTACACCTTC
CASRTGRNYTF
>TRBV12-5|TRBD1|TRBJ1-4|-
TGTGCTAGTGGTTTGGGGACAGGGGAGAGATTGTTT
CASGLGTGERLF
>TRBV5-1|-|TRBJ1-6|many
TGCGCCAGCAGCTGGGAGACAGTTAATAATTCACCCCTCCACTTT
CASSWETVNNSPLHF
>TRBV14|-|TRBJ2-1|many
TGTGCCAGCAGCCAGTTACTGTTATCCTACAATGAGCAGTTCTTC
CASSQLLLSYNEQFF
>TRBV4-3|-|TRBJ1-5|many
TGCGCCAGCAGCCAAGATCATGGGGGGCAGGGCTATCAGCCCCAGCATTTT
CASSQDHGGQGYQPQHF
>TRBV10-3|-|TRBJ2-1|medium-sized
TGTGCCATCAGTGAGGAACAAATCAATGAGCAGTTCTTC
CAISEEQINEQFF
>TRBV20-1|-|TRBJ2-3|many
TGCAGTGCCCCCCGGGGTAGAAGCACAGATACGCAGTATTTT
CSAPRGRSTDTQYF
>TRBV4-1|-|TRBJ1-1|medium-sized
TGCGCCAGCAGCCCGAGGGGGGGCACTGAAGCTTTCTTT
CASSPRGGTEAFF
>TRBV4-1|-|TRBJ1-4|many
TGCGCCAGCAGCCAAGATATCCTAGTAGGGGGGAGCGAAAAACTGTTTTTT
CASSQDILVGGSEKLFF
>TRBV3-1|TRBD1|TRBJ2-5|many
TGTGCCAGCAGCCCACAGACAGGGCAAGAGACCCAGTACTTC
CASSPQTGQETQYF
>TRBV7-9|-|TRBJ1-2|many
TGTGCCAACGTCCCCTTTCTAGACATGAACTATGGCTACACCTTC
CANVPFLDMNYGYTF
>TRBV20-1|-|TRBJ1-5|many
TGCAGTGCTAGTCCACAGGGAGCAACAGATCAGCCCCAGCATTTT
CSASPQGATDQPQHF
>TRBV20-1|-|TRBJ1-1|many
TGCAGCGTTGGGGTTGGCACTGAAGCTTTCTTT
CSVGVGTEAFF
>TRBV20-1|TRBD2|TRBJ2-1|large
TGCAGTGCTACGAACCTACCGGGACTAGCGGGAGTAAACAATGAGCAGTTCTTC
CSATNLPGLAGVNNEQFF
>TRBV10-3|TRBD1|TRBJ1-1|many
TGTGCCATCAGTGTGTCCGACAGGGGGAACACTGAAGCTTTCTTT
CAISVSDRGNTEAFF
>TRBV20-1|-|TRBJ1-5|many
TGCAGTGCTACCCCAGCGGTCTCTCGCAATCAGCCCCAGCATTTT
CSATPAVSRNQPQHF
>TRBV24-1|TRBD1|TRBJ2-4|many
TGTGCCACCCGAGGGACAGCCTATTCCAAAAACATTCAGTACTTC
CATRGTAYSKNIQYF
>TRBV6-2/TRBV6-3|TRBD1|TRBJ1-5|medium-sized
TGTGCCAGCAGTCCCGGGACAGGGCTGCAGCCCCAGCATTTT
CASSPGTGLQPQHF
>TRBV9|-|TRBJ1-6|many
TGTGCCAGCAGCGTAGAGGAAAGGCGAGATTCACCCCTCCACTTT
CASSVEERRDSPLHF
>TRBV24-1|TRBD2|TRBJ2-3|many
TGTGCCACCAGTGCCTCGACTAGCGGGGGGGAAGATACGCAGTATTTT
CATSASTSGGEDTQYF
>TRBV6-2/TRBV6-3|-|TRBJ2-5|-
TGTGCCACCGGACAGCAAGAGACCCAGTACTTC
CATGQQETQYF
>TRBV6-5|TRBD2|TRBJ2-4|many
TGTGCCAGCAGTAAAACTAGCGGAGGAGGAAACATTCAGTACTTC
CASSKTSGGGNIQYF
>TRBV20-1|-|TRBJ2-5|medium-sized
TGCAGTGCTATAGACAGGAAGGAGACCCAGTACTTC
CSAIDRKETQYF
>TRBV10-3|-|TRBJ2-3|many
TGTGCCATCAGTGAGGGCACAGATACGCAGTATTTT
CAISEGTDTQYF
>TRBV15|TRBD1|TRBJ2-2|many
TGTGCCACCAGTTGGGACAGGGGGCGGACCGGGGAGCTGTTTTTT
CATSWDRGRTGELFF
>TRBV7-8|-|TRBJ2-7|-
-
CASSFYICSARDPYKPSYEQYF
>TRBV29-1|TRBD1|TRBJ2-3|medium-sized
TGCAGCGTTGTGGACAGGGCCGGAACAGATACGCAGTATTTT
CSVVDRAGTDTQYF
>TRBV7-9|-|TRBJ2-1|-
TGTGCCAGCAGCTCTGACCCCCGTCGGGCAGACGATGAGCAGTTCTTC
CASSSDPRRADDEQFF
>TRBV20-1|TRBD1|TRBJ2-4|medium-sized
TGCAGTGCCCTAGGGGGCAGCTATTTCAAAAACATTCAGTACTTC
CSALGGSYFKNIQYF
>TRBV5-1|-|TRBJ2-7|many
TGCGCCAGCCGCCCGGAGGGCTACGAGCAGTACTTC
CASRPEGYEQYF